This TCR beta chain is drawn from a study of T cells in Graves' hyperthyroidism and ophthalmopathy. Study conclusions and caveats: Ophthalmopathy onset followed model prediction by a median about six months.

This clonotype was seen ten or more times. As yet, its antigen is unknown. Diagnosis relied on clinical symptoms, serum thyroxine and TRAb, thyroid ultrasound and orbital computed tomography. It was around 11 ml of fresh peripheral blood that supplied the PBMCs. There are 15 residues in the CDR3. The germline V and J ends were trimmed by 5 bases and 2 bases, with 13 bases remaining between them. Germline V gene lookup returns CDR1 SEHNR and CDR2 FQNEAQ (reference sequence). Regions amplified from RNA transcripts were the TCR beta CDR3 regions. TCR CDR3 regions were first amplified by RT-PCR with HTBI primers. A single record per CDR3 protein comes from TCRdb applying MiXCR to the multiplex PCR reads. The repertoire includes roughly 290,000 distinct CDR3 sequences, about 17% of them detected once, and about 51% sits in the top ten.

The sequence derives from a woman aged 55 to 70 with Graves' ophthalmopathy. The chain carries TRBV7-9 and TRBJ2-1; maybe TRBD1 (5 bases). Source material: blood. As DNA, the CDR3 is TGTGCCAGCAGCCCAAGGGGTTCCCCCTACAATGAGCAGTTCTTC. Protein: CASSPRGSPYNEQFF.